One TCR beta chain is described in this entry. This record belongs to a study of blood T cell repertoires in COVID-19. On the study more broadly: Sites in the United States, Italy and Spain provided acute and convalescent COVID-19 samples. From T cells, B-cell-depleted T cells, or PBMCs came the material, which was cDNA or gDNA.

Authors' analysis steps: Nucleated cell counts were estimated from reference gene primer amplification. Profiling relied on immunoSEQ multiplex PCR, and the TCRdb table lists in-frame clones only, not all of them. V and J calls and clone size are as listed in that table; D and trimming were resolved from the DNA. The repertoire holds roughly 100,000 clones, around 90% seen once, with 3% to 4% in the top ten. Trimming pared 3 bases from V and 3 bases from J, leaving 10 bases between. This CDR3 comprises 13 residues. The germline gives CDR1 SGDLS, CDR2 YYNGEE. Material for sequencing was peripheral blood. V gene TRBV9 combines with J gene TRBJ2-7; tentative D call: TRBD2 (5 bases). The origin of this receptor is a woman in her seventies with acute or convalescent COVID-19. DNA for the CDR3: TGTGCCAGCAGCGGGGTCGGGAACTACGAGCAGTACTTC. Translation gives CASSGVGNYEQYF.